The 29 T cell receptor beta chains presented below share a single source sample, sequenced in a study of memory CD8 T cells in hepatitis C reinfection. Sequencing used immunoSEQ multiplex PCR; TCRdb keeps in-frame clones, though not all of them. The table lists approximately 46,000 clones, roughly nine tenths of them singletons. Time point meaning: late/post reinfection, 12 to 24 weeks after detection. The sorted cells went straight to TCR sequencing with no prior in vitro expansion. Sequencing used naive CD8+ T cells sorted from blood. The receptors were gathered from a young man with hepatitis C virus infection.

The chain employs TRBV11-2 and TRBJ2-1; a weak D match, TRBD2 (5 bases). This CDR3 is 17 amino acids long. From germline, CDR1 is SGHAT and CDR2 FQNNGV. V was shortened by 1 base and J by 0 bases, with 13 bases between the two germline ends. The CDR3 protein is CASSLAFSVSSYNEQFF. The CDR3 DNA reads TGTGCCAGCAGCTTAGCTTTTAGCGTCAGCTCCTACAATGAGCAGTTCTTC.

J is TRBJ2-6 and V is TRBV6-1; the D gene is possibly TRBD1 (6 bases). The CDR3 consists of 14 residues. Trimming took 1 base from V and 9 from J, leaving 10 bases between them. From germline, CDR1 is MNHNS and CDR2 SASEGT. DNA of the CDR3: TGTGCCAGCAGTGAAGGAACAGGGATCAACGTCCTGACTTTC. Amino acid sequence: CASSEGTGINVLTF.

The chain is built from TRBV2 and TRBJ2-2; tentatively, D is TRBD1 (5 bases). This CDR3 has 16 amino acids. Germline-derived CDR1 and CDR2 are SNHLY and FYNNEI. With 2 bases removed from V and 2 bases from J, the gap between germline ends came to 12 bases. The CDR3 DNA reads as TGTGCCAGCAGTGAAACGACAGACCGCAACACCGGGGAGCTGTTTTTT. Amino acids: CASSETTDRNTGELFF.

The CDR3 DNA follows: TGTGCCAGCAGCTTAGGGGACAGGGGGCTCACCGGGGAGCTGTTTTTT. This translates into CASSLGDRGLTGELFF. The V and J genes are TRBV11-2 and TRBJ2-2; 12 nucleotides match TRBD1. The V and J ends lost 1 base and 4 bases, in that order; junction bases with no gene match: 1. Germline V gene data show CDR1 as SGHAT and CDR2 as FQNNGV. This CDR3 spans 16 amino acids.

The chain recombines TRBV11-3 with TRBJ2-6, with 8 bases identical to TRBD1. The CDR3 length is 17 residues. Germline CDR1 SGHNT, CDR2 YENEEA. With 0 bases clipped from V and 4 bases from J, the junction kept 5 bases outside the gene matches. The CDR3 region is CASSLDRGHGGANVLTF. For the CDR3, the DNA is TGTGCCAGCAGCTTAGACAGGGGGCATGGCGGGGCCAACGTCCTGACTTTC.

The chain recombines TRBV2 with TRBJ2-1; maybe TRBD2 (5 bases). The CDR3 consists of 17 residues. The V gene lost 4 bases and the J gene lost 7 bases, with 23 bases spanning the gap. Germline V gene data show CDR1 as SNHLY and CDR2 as FYNNEI. CDR3: CASSGTAELGRENEQFF. The CDR3, as DNA: TGTGCCAGCAGTGGCACCGCGGAGTTGGGTAGGGAGAATGAGCAGTTCTTC.

V gene TRBV5-1 combines with J gene TRBJ2-5; 14 nucleotides line up with TRBD2. Germline V gene data show CDR1 as SGHRS and CDR2 as YFSETQ. The CDR3 covers 17 residues. V trimming: 1 base; J trimming: 6 bases; junction bases outside the gene matches: 8. The CDR3 sequence: CASSLSPGLAGVQTQYF. CDR3 nucleotides: TGCGCCAGCAGCTTGAGTCCGGGACTAGCGGGAGTACAGACCCAGTACTTC.

This clone was detected only a few times. The V call is TRBV6-1, the J call TRBJ1-1, with D maybe TRBD1 (5 bases). This CDR3 has 13 residues. The germline gives CDR1 MNHNS, CDR2 SASEGT. The ends were cut back, 6 bases at V and 6 bases at J, with 14 bases in the middle. The CDR3 here is CASRGGRGPEAFF. CDR3 DNA sequence: TGTGCCAGCAGGGGGGGGAGAGGGCCTGAAGCTTTCTTT.

DNA of the CDR3: TGCAGCGTCGCGTTGGGGGGGGATGACTATGGCTACACCTTC. It specifies CSVALGGDDYGYTF. This chain joins TRBV29-1 and TRBJ1-2; D possibly corresponds to TRBD1 (5 bases). The CDR3 consists of 14 residues. Germline loops: CDR1 SQVTM, CDR2 ANQGSEA. Deletions cut 6 bases from V and 3 bases from J, with 17 bases between.

This chain connects TRBV19 to TRBJ2-1; tentatively, D is TRBD1 (6 bases). The V gene's germline CDR1 is LNHDA and CDR2 SQIVND (reference sequence). Trimming left V 9 bases short and J 3 bases short, with 12 bases between. The CDR3 is 13 amino acids. The CDR3 region is CASSQGIYNEQFF. The CDR3 DNA reads TGTGCCAGCTCTCAGGGGATCTACAATGAGCAGTTCTTC.

This rearrangement joins TRBV7-3 to TRBJ2-1; TRBD2 aligns across 12 bases. The CDR3 has 16 residues. Germline V lookup: CDR1 SGHTA, CDR2 FQGTGA. Unmatched junction bases numbered 9, after V lost 4 bases and J lost 8 bases. The CDR3 protein is CASSSSTSGSGDEQFF. CDR3 in DNA: TGTGCCAGCAGCTCATCGACTAGCGGGAGTGGGGATGAGCAGTTCTTC.

The CDR3 reads CASSTRLNTEAFF. DNA for the CDR3: TGTGCCAGTAGTACAAGACTAAACACTGAAGCTTTCTTT. The chain links TRBV19 to TRBJ1-1; D is unclear. This CDR3 comprises 13 residues. Germline CDR1 reads LNHDA; CDR2 reads SQIVND (reference sequence). Trimming removed 4 bases at V and 2 bases at J, with 8 bases between.

The chain has TRBV2 and TRBJ1-3, with 7 bases lining up with TRBD1. Germline V gene data show CDR1 as SNHLY and CDR2 as FYNNEI. V lost 5 bases and J lost 1; bases outside the gene matches: 8. The CDR3 sequence is 16 residues long. The CDR3 is CASSPFDRESGNTIYF. Here the CDR3 DNA reads TGTGCCAGCAGTCCCTTCGACAGGGAATCTGGAAACACCATATATTTT.

The chain combines TRBV19 with TRBJ2-7; perhaps TRBD1 as D (5 bases). The CDR3 sequence is 15 residues long. V was pared by 5 bases and J by 0 bases, with 14 bases between. Germline V gene sequence: CDR1 LNHDA, CDR2 SQIVND (reference sequence). CDR3 coding DNA: TGTGCCAGTAGTCCCGGACACCTAAGCTCCTACGAGCAGTACTTC. This translates into CASSPGHLSSYEQYF.

This sequence joins TRBV5-6 and TRBJ2-1, with TRBD2 matching over 11 bases. Germline CDR1 reads SGHDT; CDR2 reads YYEEEE. With V trimmed by 4 bases and J by 7 bases, 13 bases remained unmatched. The CDR3 has 17 residues. This chain's CDR3 is CASSPPSSGRAVNEQFF. The CDR3 DNA reads TGTGCCAGCAGCCCACCGAGTAGCGGGAGGGCCGTGAATGAGCAGTTCTTC.

Of note for this clone: Other DNA sequences from this sample encode an identical CDR3 as well. This chain joins TRBV10-3 and TRBJ2-4; 14 nucleotides agree with TRBD2. The CDR3 runs 17 residues. V was clipped by 5 bases and J by 7 bases; unmatched bases: 10. CDR1 and CDR2 (germline): ENHRY, SYGVKD. CDR3 amino acids: CAISPGTSGSQENIQYF. The CDR3 nucleotides read TGTGCCATCAGTCCTGGGACTAGCGGGAGTCAAGAGAACATTCAGTACTTC.

This clone was picked up one time. J is TRBJ1-1 and V is TRBV21-1; the D segment call TRBD1 is taken from the table without a DNA check. TRBV21-1 is listed as a pseudogene. The length of the CDR3 is 16 residues. The CDR3 DNA follows: TGTGCCAGCAGGAGGGACAGGGGGCCCATGAACACTGAAGCTTTCTTT. It is translated as CASRRDRGPMNTEAFF.

The chain uses TRBV15 and TRBJ1-3, with D hard to call. CDR1 is LNHNV, CDR2 YYDKDF, per germline (reference sequence). There are 16 residues in the CDR3. V was pared by 4 bases and J by 3 bases, with 16 bases between. In nucleotides, the CDR3 is TGTGCCACCAGCACTCCCCGGGAGGGAGGTGGAAACACCATATATTTT. Residues: CATSTPREGGGNTIYF.

The chain couples TRBV5-1 to TRBJ2-3, with 7 bases identical to TRBD2. This CDR3 region has 15 residues. With V trimmed by 3 bases and J by 0 bases, 4 bases remained unmatched. Per the germline V gene, CDR1 is SGHRS and CDR2 is YFSETQ. CDR3 bases: TGCGCCAGCAGCTCCGGGACTACTAGCACAGATACGCAGTATTTT. Protein product: CASSSGTTSTDTQYF.

This chain uses TRBV29-1 with TRBJ1-1; 7 bases align to TRBD1. From germline, CDR1 is SQVTM and CDR2 ANQGSEA. The ends lost 6 bases at V and 8 bases at J; junction bases unmatched: 15. This CDR3 has 14 residues. The CDR3 DNA is TGCAGCGTCCCCGACGCGAGGGCAGGGGGGGAAGCTTTCTTT. Its protein product is CSVPDARAGGEAFF.

The rearrangement links TRBV4-1 to TRBJ2-3, with a weak D call TRBD2 (5 bases). CDR3 length: 17 amino acids. V was clipped by 0 bases and J by 0 bases, with 13 bases between them. The germline V gene has CDR1 MGHRA and CDR2 YSYEKL. CDR3 protein: CASSQDKLGSSTDTQYF. Written as DNA, the CDR3 is TGCGCCAGCAGCCAAGATAAGCTGGGGAGTAGCACAGATACGCAGTATTTT.

The J gene is TRBJ1-3, the V gene TRBV5-1; maybe TRBD1 (5 bases). The CDR3 is made up of 16 amino acids. The V end was cut by 0 bases, the J end by 2 bases, with 12 bases between. The germline V gene has CDR1 SGHRS and CDR2 YFSETQ. CDR3 in amino acids: CASSLEGTRAGNTIYF. The CDR3 bases are TGCGCCAGCAGCTTGGAGGGCACCAGGGCTGGAAACACCATATATTTT.

In DNA, the CDR3 is TGTGCCAGCAGTTCCCCCACCAGGAACCTCGGAAATGAGCAGTTCTTC. Translated: CASSSPTRNLGNEQFF. The chain employs TRBV5-4 and TRBJ2-1; the D is unclear. The length of the CDR3 is 16 residues. Germline assignment: CDR1 SGHNT and CDR2 YYREEE (reference sequence). V lost 5 bases and J 7 bases, leaving 22 bases between the germline ends. The full variable domain, rest sourced from reference TRBV5-4 and TRBJ2-1, is ETGVTQSPTHLIKTRGQQVTLRCSSQSGHNTVSWYQQALGQGPQFIFQYYREEENGRGNFPPRFSGLQFPNYSSELNVNALELDDSALYLCASSSPTRNLGNEQFFGPGTRLTVL.

The table lists this clone with a few counts. The rearrangement links TRBV6-5 to TRBJ1-5; D remains ambiguous. V was pared by 6 bases and J by 5 bases, with 11 bases between. This CDR3 is 13 amino acids long. CDR1 MNHEY and CDR2 SVGAGI come from the germline V gene. For the CDR3, the DNA is TGTGCCAGCAGCTCTTACGAGGATCAGCCCCAGCATTTT. Translated: CASSSYEDQPQHF.

This clone was recorded once. The chain carries TRBV9 and TRBJ1-2; D remains unclear. CDR1 is SGDLS, CDR2 YYNGEE, per germline. CDR3 length equals 12 residues. Trimming shortened V by 3 bases and J by 8 bases, and 11 bases separated the two germline ends. Here the CDR3 DNA reads TGTGCCAGCAGCGCAGACGGAGCGGGCTACACCTTC. This encodes CASSADGAGYTF. The full variable domain, rest sourced from reference TRBV9 and TRBJ1-2, is DSGVTQTPKHLITATGQRVTLRCSPRSGDLSVYWYQQSLDQGLQFLIQYYNGEERAKGNILERFSAQQFPDLHSELNLSSLELGDSALYFCASSADGAGYTFGSGTRLTVV.

This chain connects TRBV5-4 to TRBJ2-5; D is perhaps TRBD1 (5 bases). The closer fit of TRBJ2-7 to the DNA end suggests the J call may be wrong. The CDR3 has 15 residues. CDR1 and CDR2 (germline): SGHNT, YYREEE (reference sequence). Here the CDR3 DNA reads TGTGCCAGCACTCGTCTTGGGGCGAGCTCCTACGAGCAGTACTTC. Encoded protein: CASTRLGASSYEQYF.

The rearrangement uses TRBV29-1 and TRBJ2-1; 9 positions agree with TRBD2. CDR1 is SQVTM and CDR2 is ANQGSEA in the germline V gene. The CDR3 length is 15 residues. Germline trimming cut 3 bases from V and 5 bases from J; bases unmatched to any gene: 8. The DNA for the CDR3 is TGCAGCGTTGAGCGGGGGGGGAGGGTGAACAATGAGCAGTTCTTC. This gives the protein CSVERGGRVNNEQFF.

In nucleotides, the CDR3 is TGTGCCAGCAGCTTAATGGCGGGGGGGCAAGAGACCCAGTACTTC. This sequence encodes CASSLMAGGQETQYF. This chain links TRBV7-2 with TRBJ2-5, with TRBD2 identical over 9 bases. There are 15 residues in the CDR3. After removal of 2 bases from V and 2 bases from J, the junction contained 3 bases not matched to a gene. The germline V gene has CDR1 SGHTA and CDR2 FQGNSA.

The CDR3 protein is CASSFATGGTEAFF. In nucleotides, the CDR3 is TGCGCCAGCAGCTTCGCCACAGGGGGCACTGAAGCTTTCTTT. The V call is TRBV5-1, the J call TRBJ1-1; 8 nucleotides line up with TRBD1. CDR1 is SGHRS and CDR2 is YFSETQ in the germline V gene. Trimming cost V 2 bases and J 4 bases; bases outside gene matches: 4. The CDR3 loop spans 14 amino acids.